This TCR beta chain was captured by sequencing in a study of radiation and T cells in renal cell carcinoma. Using immunoSEQ multiplex PCR, the repertoire was profiled, and TCRdb retains in-frame clones only, with some absent. Counted here are 70,000 to 100,000 clones, 70% to 85% occurring once; the ten biggest clones make up approximately 6.4%. The CDR3 spans 14 residues. Germline assignment: CDR1 MGHRA and CDR2 YSYEKL. The V segment lost 3 bases and the J segment 4 bases; nucleotides outside the gene matches: 4. Time point: baseline pretreatment blood. Indicated treatment: 15 Gy SBRT to primary tumor, nephrectomy 4 weeks later.

This chain links TRBV4-1 with TRBJ2-7; 9 bases line up with TRBD1. The source of this sequence is a man aged 55 to 69 with renal cell carcinoma. The sequencing used blood, collected from a patient whose treatment included radiotherapy and nephrectomy. CDR3 nucleotide sequence: TGCGCCAGCAGCCAGGGGACAGGGAGATACGAGCAGTACTTC. Translation: CASSQGTGRYEQYF.